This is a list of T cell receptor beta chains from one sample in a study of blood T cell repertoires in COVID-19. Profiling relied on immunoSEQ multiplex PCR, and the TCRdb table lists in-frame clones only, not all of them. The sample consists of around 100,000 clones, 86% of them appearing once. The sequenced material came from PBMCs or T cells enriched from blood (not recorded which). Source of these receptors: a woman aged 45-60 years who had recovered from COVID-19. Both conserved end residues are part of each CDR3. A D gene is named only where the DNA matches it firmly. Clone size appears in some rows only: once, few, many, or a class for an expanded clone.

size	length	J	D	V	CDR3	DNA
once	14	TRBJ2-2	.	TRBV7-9	CASSFYTNTGELFF	TGTGCCAGCAGCTTTTACACGAACACCGGGGAGCTGTTTTTT
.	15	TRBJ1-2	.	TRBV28	CASSPPTDRIYGYTF	TGTGCCAGCAGCCCCCCGACTGACAGGATCTATGGCTACACCTTC
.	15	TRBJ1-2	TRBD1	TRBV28	CASSLGQGRDYGYTF	TGTGCCAGCAGTTTAGGACAGGGAAGGGACTATGGCTACACCTTC
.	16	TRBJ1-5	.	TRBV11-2	CASSFFFWGGRQPQHF	TGTGCCAGCAGCTTTTTTTTCTGGGGGGGTCGACAGCCCCAGCATTTT
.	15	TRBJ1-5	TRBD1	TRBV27	CASSLPGTGNQPQHF	TGTGCCAGCAGTTTACCGGGGACAGGCAATCAGCCCCAGCATTTT
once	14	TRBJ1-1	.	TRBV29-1	CSVARERRNTEAFF	TGCAGCGTTGCCCGGGAGAGACGGAACACTGAAGCTTTCTTT
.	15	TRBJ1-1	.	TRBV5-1	CASSTMGLLLSEAFF	TGCGCCAGCAGCACCATGGGACTTCTACTCTCTGAAGCTTTCTTT
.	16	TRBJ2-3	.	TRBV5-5	CASSLHWGEVADTQYF	TGTGCCAGCAGCCTCCATTGGGGGGAGGTGGCAGATACGCAGTATTTT
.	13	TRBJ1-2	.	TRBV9	CASSASQGYGYTF	TGTGCCAGCAGCGCCTCACAGGGTTATGGCTACACCTTC
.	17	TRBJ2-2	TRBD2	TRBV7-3	CASSLGGSGSGTGELFF	TGTGCCAGCAGCTTAGGGGGTAGCGGGAGTGGCACCGGGGAGCTGTTTTTT
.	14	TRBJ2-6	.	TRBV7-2	CASSLAAGANVLTF	TGTGCCAGCAGCTTAGCGGCAGGGGCCAACGTCCTGACTTTC
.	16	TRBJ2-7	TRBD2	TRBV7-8	CASSLALRGRATEQYF	TGTGCCAGCAGCTTAGCGCTTCGAGGGAGGGCCACCGAGCAGTACTTC
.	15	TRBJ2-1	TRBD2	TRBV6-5	CASTPRTSGGSEQFF	TGTGCCAGCACTCCACGGACTAGCGGGGGAAGTGAGCAGTTCTTC
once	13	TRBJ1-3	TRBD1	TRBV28	CASSPGQRNTIYF	TGTGCCAGCAGCCCGGGACAGAGAAACACCATATATTTT
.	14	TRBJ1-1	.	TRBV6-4	CASREEGGKTEAFF	TGTGCCAGCAGAGAAGAGGGAGGGAAAACTGAAGCTTTCTTT
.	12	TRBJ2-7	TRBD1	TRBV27	CASREQGNEQYF	TGTGCCAGTAGAGAACAGGGGAACGAGCAGTACTTC
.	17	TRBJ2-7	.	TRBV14	CASSQGPFTEYFYEQYF	TGTGCCAGCAGCCAAGGGCCGTTTACAGAATACTTCTACGAGCAGTACTTC
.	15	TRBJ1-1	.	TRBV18	CASSPKQGQNTEAFF	TGTGCCAGCTCACCAAAGCAGGGACAGAACACTGAAGCTTTCTTT
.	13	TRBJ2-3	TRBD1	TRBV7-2	CASSRQGSDTQYF	TGTGCCAGCAGTCGACAGGGCTCAGATACGCAGTATTTT
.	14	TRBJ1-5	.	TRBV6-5	CASRPQGLGQPQHF	TGTGCCAGCCGGCCCCAGGGGTTGGGTCAGCCCCAGCATTTT
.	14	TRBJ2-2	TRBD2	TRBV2	CANAQQRETGELFF	TGTGCCAACGCACAGCAGCGGGAGACCGGGGAGCTGTTTTTT
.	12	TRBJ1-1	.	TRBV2	CASTPEGTEAFF	TGTGCCAGCACCCCGGAGGGCACTGAAGCTTTCTTT
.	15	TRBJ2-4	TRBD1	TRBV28	CASTRTGIAKNIQYF	TGTGCCAGCACCCGGACAGGGATCGCCAAAAACATTCAGTACTTC
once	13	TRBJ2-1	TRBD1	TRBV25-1	CASRGQGASEQFF	TGTGCCAGCAGGGGACAGGGGGCGAGTGAGCAGTTCTTC
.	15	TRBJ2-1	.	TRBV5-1	CASSPGTSSYNEQFF	TGCGCCAGCAGCCCAGGGACAAGCTCCTACAATGAGCAGTTCTTC
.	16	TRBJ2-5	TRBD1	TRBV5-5	CASTRTGTVTGETQYF	TGTGCCAGCACCCGTACCGGGACAGTTACGGGAGAGACCCAGTACTTC
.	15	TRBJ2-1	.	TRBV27	CASSLVVNSYNEQFF	TGTGCCAGCAGTTTAGTTGTAAACTCCTACAATGAGCAGTTCTTC
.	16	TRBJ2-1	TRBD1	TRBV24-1	CATSDLTGTGANEQFF	TGTGCCACCAGTGATTTGACGGGGACAGGGGCCAATGAGCAGTTCTTC
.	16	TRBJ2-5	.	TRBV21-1	CASSMRQGGSLETQYF	TGTGCCAGCAGCATGAGACAGGGTGGTTCTCTGGAGACCCAGTACTTC
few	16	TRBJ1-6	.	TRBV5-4	CASSNLAGARNSPLHF	TGTGCCAGCAGTAACCTCGCAGGGGCAAGAAATTCACCCCTCCACTTT
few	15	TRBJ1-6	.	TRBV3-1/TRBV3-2	CASSQVVRGSSPLHF	TGTGCCAGCAGCCAAGTAGTCCGGGGATCTTCACCCCTCCACTTT
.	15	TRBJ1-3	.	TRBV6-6	CASSSPQTPGNTIYF	TGTGCCAGCAGTTCACCACAGACACCTGGAAACACCATATATTTT
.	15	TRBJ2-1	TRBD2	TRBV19	CASSDGGTVLGEQFF	TGTGCCAGTAGTGACGGGGGGACCGTCCTGGGTGAGCAGTTCTTC
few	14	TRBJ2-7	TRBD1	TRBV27	CASSPTGSLPEQYF	TGTGCCAGCAGTCCGACAGGGAGTCTCCCCGAGCAGTACTTC
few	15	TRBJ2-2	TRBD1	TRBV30	CAFWDRAGNTGELFF	TGTGCCTTCTGGGACAGGGCAGGGAACACCGGGGAGCTGTTTTTT
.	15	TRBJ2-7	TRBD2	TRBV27	CASTDLAGGTYEQYF	TGTGCCAGCACGGATCTAGCGGGAGGAACCTACGAGCAGTACTTC
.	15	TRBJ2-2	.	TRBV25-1	CASSEYGGNTGELFF	TGTGCCAGCAGTGAATACGGAGGGAACACCGGGGAGCTGTTTTTT
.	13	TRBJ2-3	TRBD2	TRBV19	CASRVTSGGEQYF	TGTGCCAGTAGGGTGACTAGCGGGGGGGAACAGTATTTT
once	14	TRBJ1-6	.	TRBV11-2	CASSTGSTGSPLHF	TGTGCCAGCAGCACCGGATCGACAGGATCACCCCTCCACTTT
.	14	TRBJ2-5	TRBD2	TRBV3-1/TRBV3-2	CASVGQRGRETQYF	TGTGCCAGCGTAGGGCAGCGGGGAAGAGAGACCCAGTACTTC